These 5 T cell receptor beta chains were all obtained from the same sample, sequenced in a study of cytomegalovirus exposure and HLA in healthy donors. The protocol was immunoSEQ multiplex PCR, while the TCRdb copy is restricted to in-frame clones and leaves out a portion. The table has approximately 270,000 clones, about 90% seen once. The sample was PBMCs. The receptors here all came from a man aged 18 to 29 in good health and CMV-seropositive.

The CDR3 bases are TGTGCCAGCAGTGAATCGGGACAGGGCGCAGATACGCAGTATTTT. Its translation is CASSESGQGADTQYF. The chain couples TRBV6-1 to TRBJ2-3; 9 bases are a match to TRBD1. This CDR3 is 15 amino acids long. Germline V gene sequence: CDR1 MNHNS, CDR2 SASEGT. V shed 2 bases, J shed 4 bases, and the junction held 4 bases outside the gene matches.

This chain joins TRBV18 and TRBJ2-2; no definite D call. Germline assignment: CDR1 KGHSH and CDR2 LQKENI. V lost 4 bases to trimming and J lost 7 bases, with 16 bases between them. This CDR3 region has 15 residues. The CDR3 coding sequence is TGTGCCAGCTCACGGGCAGACCTCAGTGGCGGGGAGCTGTTTTTT. This sequence encodes CASSRADLSGGELFF.

The J gene is TRBJ2-4, the V gene TRBV7-9; no clear D gene. V gave up 1 base and J gave up 2 bases, with 6 bases separating them. Germline assignment: CDR1 SEHNR and CDR2 FQNEAQ (reference sequence). This CDR3 spans 14 amino acids. The CDR3 DNA follows: TGTGCCAGCAGCTTAGTGGACCCCAAAAACATTCAGTACTTC. This translates into CASSLVDPKNIQYF.

This chain links TRBV27 with TRBJ1-2, with a possible D match to TRBD1 (5 bases). From germline, CDR1 is MNHEY and CDR2 SMNVEV (reference sequence). V shed 4 bases and J shed 8 bases, with 17 bases lying between them. This CDR3 is 14 amino acids long. The CDR3 protein is CASSSRGGEKGYTF. CDR3 nucleotide sequence: TGTGCCAGCAGTTCCCGCGGGGGAGAAAAAGGCTACACCTTC.

The rearrangement joins TRBV5-4 to TRBJ2-1; tentative D call: TRBD2 (5 bases). This CDR3 spans 15 amino acids. The V end was cut by 0 bases, the J end by 2 bases, with 9 bases between. Germline V gene data show CDR1 as SGHNT and CDR2 as YYREEE (reference sequence). The CDR3 bases are TGTGCCAGCAGCTTGGGTAGCGCCCCCTACAATGAGCAGTTCTTC. Protein product: CASSLGSAPYNEQFF. The entire variable domain, with the rest obtained from reference TRBV5-4 and TRBJ2-1, is as follows: ETGVTQSPTHLIKTRGQQVTLRCSSQSGHNTVSWYQQALGQGPQFIFQYYREEENGRGNFPPRFSGLQFPNYSSELNVNALELDDSALYLCASSLGSAPYNEQFFGPGTRLTVL.